This is a list of T cell receptor beta chains from one sample in a study of T cell repertoires in cytomegalovirus infection. No antigen is known for these receptors. TCRdb re-called the reads through MiXCR, storing one row per CDR3 protein. The repertoire holds about half a million distinct CDR3 sequences, with about two fifths as singletons. The sample was cultured PBMCs, taken from culture after CMV antigen stimulation. The source is a human donor in good health (CMV status not recorded). Some clones in this sample may be carry-over from other donors' samples. The conserved cysteine and the conserved F or W are not part of the CDR3 here.

v_call: TRBV6-9
j_call: TRBJ2-1
cdr3_aa: ASSFSLAGGGYNEQF

v_call: TRBV10-3
j_call: TRBJ2-3
cdr3_aa: ATRGQDTQY

v_call: TRBV12-3/TRBV12-4
j_call: TRBJ2-1
cdr3_aa: ASSPSRTGAVNEQF

v_call: TRBV28
j_call: TRBJ1-1
cdr3_aa: ASSLNQTPDREDAF

v_call: TRBV7-2
j_call: TRBJ2-3
cdr3_aa: ASSPRLAGGMDTQY

v_call: TRBV29-1
j_call: TRBJ2-5
cdr3_aa: SVEDLGLAGGAETQY

v_call: TRBV2
j_call: TRBJ1-5
cdr3_aa: ASSEEGAGPNQPQH

v_call: TRBV11-2
j_call: TRBJ2-2
cdr3_aa: ASSSRTGGELF

v_call: TRBV12-3/TRBV12-4
j_call: TRBJ1-1
cdr3_aa: ASSPTTLNTEAF

v_call: TRBV10-3
j_call: TRBJ2-1
cdr3_aa: AISEGLAGIRNEQF

v_call: TRBV7-2
j_call: TRBJ1-2
cdr3_aa: ASSPGRVGQNYGYT

v_call: TRBV18
j_call: TRBJ1-1
cdr3_aa: ASSPQTGGAGDTEAF

v_call: TRBV7-2
j_call: TRBJ2-5
cdr3_aa: ASSPDRAVETQY

v_call: TRBV3-1
j_call: TRBJ1-4
cdr3_aa: ASSQLNSHEKLF

v_call: TRBV19
j_call: TRBJ1-1
cdr3_aa: ASSLDREAF

v_call: TRBV12-3/TRBV12-4
j_call: TRBJ1-2
cdr3_aa: ASRSTAFNYGYT

v_call: TRBV20-1
j_call: TRBJ2-3
cdr3_aa: SASESPTDTQY

v_call: TRBV20-1
j_call: TRBJ2-7
cdr3_aa: SARDTGGLVQDEQY

v_call: TRBV12-5
j_call: TRBJ2-6
cdr3_aa: ASGLDREWIPGANVLT

v_call: TRBV3-1
j_call: TRBJ2-3
cdr3_aa: ASSQLGPLGDTQY

v_call: TRBV7-2
j_call: TRBJ1-4
cdr3_aa: ASSSRGREKLF

v_call: TRBV6-1
j_call: TRBJ1-2
cdr3_aa: ASSYSGTGWYGYT

v_call: TRBV28
j_call: TRBJ1-4
cdr3_aa: ASTDEQDNEKLF

v_call: TRBV7-2
j_call: TRBJ2-1
cdr3_aa: ASNRLQGGEQF

v_call: TRBV10-3
j_call: TRBJ2-3
cdr3_aa: AISDGESTQY

v_call: TRBV6-8
j_call: TRBJ2-1
cdr3_aa: ASRFGLASYNEQF

v_call: TRBV6-2/TRBV6-3
j_call: TRBJ1-5
cdr3_aa: ASSYLPGLLNQPQH

v_call: TRBV2
j_call: TRBJ2-2
cdr3_aa: ASSGGGARTGELF

v_call: TRBV6-8
j_call: TRBJ2-7
cdr3_aa: ASSYSKDSYEQY

v_call: TRBV10-3
j_call: TRBJ1-1
cdr3_aa: AIRESGMNTEAF

v_call: TRBV7-2
j_call: TRBJ1-2
cdr3_aa: ASSAPLNYGYT

v_call: TRBV20-1
j_call: TRBJ2-3
cdr3_aa: SATRTGPGTDTQY

v_call: TRBV7-2
j_call: TRBJ2-3
cdr3_aa: ASSFDPAGTDTQY

v_call: TRBV4-3
j_call: TRBJ2-7
cdr3_aa: ASSQVYRGVNEQY

v_call: TRBV5-1
j_call: TRBJ2-1
cdr3_aa: ASSLVPGTGVLNEQF

v_call: TRBV7-2
j_call: TRBJ2-5
cdr3_aa: ASSLQETQY

v_call: TRBV18
j_call: TRBJ2-1
cdr3_aa: ASSPSAGMNEQF

v_call: TRBV6-6
j_call: TRBJ1-2
cdr3_aa: ASSYPDGDTANYGYT